Listed below are T cell receptor beta chains from one sample, sequenced in a study of T cell responses to AZD1222 COVID-19 vaccine. TCRdb's copy holds only in-frame clones and misses some; the assay was immunoSEQ multiplex PCR. The table shows 140,000 to 150,000 clones, with 90% to 95% occurring only once. The material sequenced was peripheral blood, taken on day 0 of AZD1222 vaccination. Receptors were obtained from an adult in good health. Both conserved end residues are part of each CDR3. The D gene is left open where the match is weak. Size values are once, few and many counts, or a class for expanded clones, and some rows have none.

d_call: TRBD1; j_call: TRBJ1-5; clone_size: -; v_call: TRBV6-5; cdr3_nt: TGTGCCTCAGGGGACAGGGTGGATTCAGGGCCCCAGCATTTT; cdr3_aa: CASGDRVDSGPQHF
d_call: TRBD1; j_call: TRBJ2-3; clone_size: -; v_call: TRBV30; cdr3_nt: TGTGCCTGGAGTGGCAGACCCGGGACAGGGATCCGCACAGATACGCAGTATTTT; cdr3_aa: CAWSGRPGTGIRTDTQYF
d_call: TRBD1; j_call: TRBJ1-2; clone_size: -; v_call: TRBV2; cdr3_nt: TGTGCCAGCAGTACAGGGGGACTGGGCTACACCTTC; cdr3_aa: CASSTGGLGYTF
d_call: TRBD2; j_call: TRBJ2-4; clone_size: -; v_call: TRBV12-3/TRBV12-4; cdr3_nt: TGTGCCAGCAGTTTGCGGGGGAACATTCAGTACTTC; cdr3_aa: CASSLRGNIQYF
d_call: -; j_call: TRBJ2-1; clone_size: -; v_call: TRBV28; cdr3_nt: TGTGCCAGCAGTCCTCGCGGGTTGGGCAATGAGCAGTTCTTC; cdr3_aa: CASSPRGLGNEQFF
d_call: -; j_call: TRBJ1-5; clone_size: -; v_call: TRBV2; cdr3_nt: TGTGCCAGCACCCCCGCTTGGGTAGCCAATCAGCCCCAGCATTTT; cdr3_aa: CASTPAWVANQPQHF
d_call: -; j_call: TRBJ1-6; clone_size: -; v_call: TRBV10-3; cdr3_nt: TGTGCCATCAGCAAGACGATCAACCGGGGGTCACCCCTCCACTTT; cdr3_aa: CAISKTINRGSPLHF
d_call: -; j_call: TRBJ1-1; clone_size: -; v_call: TRBV30; cdr3_nt: TGTGCCTGGAGTTCAGTGAACACTGAAGCTTTCTTT; cdr3_aa: CAWSSVNTEAFF
d_call: -; j_call: TRBJ2-1; clone_size: -; v_call: TRBV30; cdr3_nt: TGTGCCTGGAGCCAACAGGGTAATGAGCAGTTCTTC; cdr3_aa: CAWSQQGNEQFF
d_call: TRBD1; j_call: TRBJ2-5; clone_size: -; v_call: TRBV7-3; cdr3_nt: TGTGCCAGCAGCTTAGTTACAGGGGGCCAAGAGACCCAGTACTTC; cdr3_aa: CASSLVTGGQETQYF
d_call: TRBD2; j_call: TRBJ2-1; clone_size: -; v_call: TRBV5-1; cdr3_nt: TGCGCCAGCAGCCGACTAGCGGGGGGTTACAATGAGCAGTTCTTC; cdr3_aa: CASSRLAGGYNEQFF
d_call: -; j_call: TRBJ1-1; clone_size: -; v_call: TRBV28; cdr3_nt: TGTGCCAGCAGTTTATCAGGGACCGACACTGAAGCTTTCTTT; cdr3_aa: CASSLSGTDTEAFF
d_call: -; j_call: TRBJ1-5; clone_size: -; v_call: TRBV19; cdr3_nt: TGTGCCAGTAGTATTGTAAGGCGTGGAAATCAGCCCCAGCATTTT; cdr3_aa: CASSIVRRGNQPQHF
d_call: -; j_call: TRBJ1-5; clone_size: -; v_call: TRBV15; cdr3_nt: TGTGCCACCAGCAGAGCCATAGGACGGGGGTTGATAAATCAGCCCCAGCATTTT; cdr3_aa: CATSRAIGRGLINQPQHF
d_call: -; j_call: TRBJ1-3; clone_size: -; v_call: TRBV19; cdr3_nt: TGTGCCAGTAGTCGGGCAGGGTCTGGAAACACCATATATTTT; cdr3_aa: CASSRAGSGNTIYF
d_call: -; j_call: TRBJ2-7; clone_size: -; v_call: TRBV28; cdr3_nt: TGTGCCAGCAGTTCAACGTCCCACGCCGAGCAGTACTTC; cdr3_aa: CASSSTSHAEQYF
d_call: -; j_call: TRBJ1-5; clone_size: -; v_call: TRBV19; cdr3_nt: TGTGCCAGTAGTCGCGGGCTGAACAGTCTTATCAATCAGCCCCAGCATTTT; cdr3_aa: CASSRGLNSLINQPQHF
d_call: TRBD1; j_call: TRBJ2-7; clone_size: -; v_call: TRBV7-9; cdr3_nt: TGTGCCAGCAGCTTAGTGGGACAGGGGGTCTTCTACGAGCAGTACTTC; cdr3_aa: CASSLVGQGVFYEQYF
d_call: TRBD1; j_call: TRBJ1-1; clone_size: -; v_call: TRBV4-1; cdr3_nt: TGCGCCAGCAGCCGCTCGCAGGGGGCTGAAGCTTTCTTT; cdr3_aa: CASSRSQGAEAFF
d_call: -; j_call: TRBJ1-2; clone_size: -; v_call: TRBV6-5; cdr3_nt: TGTGCCAGCAGAAAATTCGAGGGAGGCTATGGCTACACCTTC; cdr3_aa: CASRKFEGGYGYTF
d_call: -; j_call: TRBJ1-2; clone_size: -; v_call: TRBV6-1; cdr3_nt: TGTGCCAGCAGTGAATCGGGGGTAGCCAACTATGGCTACACCTTC; cdr3_aa: CASSESGVANYGYTF
d_call: -; j_call: TRBJ1-2; clone_size: -; v_call: TRBV6-5; cdr3_nt: TGTGCCAGCAGTAACGGAGAGGGGTATTCCTATGGCTACACCTTC; cdr3_aa: CASSNGEGYSYGYTF
d_call: TRBD2; j_call: TRBJ2-1; clone_size: -; v_call: TRBV5-6; cdr3_nt: TGTGCCAGCAGCTCGCGACTAGCGGGGTTGGATGAGCAGTTCTTC; cdr3_aa: CASSSRLAGLDEQFF
d_call: TRBD1; j_call: TRBJ1-2; clone_size: -; v_call: TRBV27; cdr3_nt: TGTGCCAGCAGTTCAATAGCAGGGGGATGGGAAGGCTACACCTTC; cdr3_aa: CASSSIAGGWEGYTF
d_call: -; j_call: TRBJ1-2; clone_size: once; v_call: TRBV19; cdr3_nt: TGTGCCACCGGTAGGGCAGGGGAATCAAACTATGGCTACACCTTC; cdr3_aa: CATGRAGESNYGYTF
d_call: -; j_call: TRBJ1-6; clone_size: -; v_call: TRBV7-6; cdr3_nt: TGTGCCAGCAGCCCTCTTTCGGGGTCAAATTCACCCCTCCACTTT; cdr3_aa: CASSPLSGSNSPLHF
d_call: TRBD1; j_call: TRBJ2-2; clone_size: -; v_call: TRBV6-1; cdr3_nt: TGTGCCAGCAGTGAAGCGCTTTGGGACAGGACCAACACCGGGGAGCTGTTTTTT; cdr3_aa: CASSEALWDRTNTGELFF
d_call: TRBD1; j_call: TRBJ1-2; clone_size: once; v_call: TRBV2; cdr3_nt: TGTGCCAGCAGGGGACAGACCTCTTGGTATGGCTACACCTTC; cdr3_aa: CASRGQTSWYGYTF
d_call: -; j_call: TRBJ2-1; clone_size: once; v_call: TRBV5-3; cdr3_nt: TGTGCCAGAAATAGGGCCCGAGACAATGAGCAGTTCTTC; cdr3_aa: CARNRARDNEQFF
d_call: -; j_call: TRBJ1-3; clone_size: -; v_call: TRBV7-6; cdr3_nt: TGTGCCAGCAGCCCCCTGAGGCAGAGCTCTGGAAACACCATATATTTT; cdr3_aa: CASSPLRQSSGNTIYF
d_call: -; j_call: TRBJ1-2; clone_size: -; v_call: TRBV12-3/TRBV12-4; cdr3_nt: TGTGCCAGCAGTTTTCGGCGAGGCTACACCTTC; cdr3_aa: CASSFRRGYTF
d_call: -; j_call: TRBJ1-3; clone_size: -; v_call: TRBV2; cdr3_nt: TGTGCCAGCAGTGAGGGGACGACTGGAAACACCATATATTTT; cdr3_aa: CASSEGTTGNTIYF
d_call: -; j_call: TRBJ1-5; clone_size: -; v_call: TRBV6-1; cdr3_nt: TGTGCCAGCAGTGAAGAGCAGGGTTGGCAGCCCCAGCATTTT; cdr3_aa: CASSEEQGWQPQHF
d_call: -; j_call: TRBJ2-7; clone_size: -; v_call: TRBV4-2; cdr3_nt: TGTGCCAGCAGCCAAGTGTCCCAGGTCCTCAGCTCCTACGAGCAGTACTTC; cdr3_aa: CASSQVSQVLSSYEQYF
d_call: TRBD1; j_call: TRBJ2-2; clone_size: once; v_call: TRBV27; cdr3_nt: TGTGCCAGCAGTCCGTCGACAGGGGCAGGCACCGGGGAGCTGTTTTTT; cdr3_aa: CASSPSTGAGTGELFF